The 20 T cell receptor beta chains reported below all come from one sample, sequenced in a study of identical twins. TCRdb passed the 5' RACE reads through MiXCR, listing each CDR3 protein once. The sample has hundreds of thousands of distinct CDR3 sequences, 20% to 25% seen once. In addition, the sample was reused for a study of yellow fever vaccine responses in identical twins.

The material sequenced was CD4+ T cells sorted from blood. These receptors were obtained from a woman aged 18 to 35 in good health.

The chain employs TRBV10-3 and TRBJ2-7; 10 bases are a match to TRBD2. Germline V CDR1 and CDR2: ENHRY, SYGVKD. V lost 2 bases and J lost 5; bases outside the gene matches: 6. This CDR3 has 15 amino acids. CDR3 bases: TGTGCCATCAGTGAGACCGGGACTAGCGTGGACGAGCAGTACTTC. This codes for CAISETGTSVDEQYF.

V gene TRBV20-1 combines with J gene TRBJ1-2; D gene ambiguous. V was pared by 1 base and J by 5 bases, with 14 bases between. This CDR3 comprises 14 residues. CDR1 and CDR2 from the germline V gene are DFQATT and SNEGSKA (reference sequence). As DNA, the CDR3 is TGCAGTGCTAGAGGCCCAGACTCCACTTATGGCTACACCTTC. This codes for CSARGPDSTYGYTF.

This clonotype appeared once. The chain joins TRBV2 to TRBJ2-2; 8 bases line up with TRBD2. CDR1 is SNHLY and CDR2 is FYNNEI in the germline V gene. With V trimmed by 2 bases and J by 6 bases, 5 bases remained unmatched. The CDR3 sequence is 15 residues long. The CDR3 DNA reads as TGTGCCAGCAGTGAAACCCGACTAGCGCCCGGGGAGCTGTTTTTT. The encoded protein is CASSETRLAPGELFF.

V gene TRBV10-3 combines with J gene TRBJ2-7; D gene ambiguous. Between the trimmed V and J ends, which lost 4 bases and 4 bases, there was a span of 14 bases. CDR1 and CDR2 from the germline V gene are ENHRY and SYGVKD. This CDR3 contains 14 residues. CDR3 DNA: TGTGCCATCAGTGTGGGGTCAAATAGTTACGAGCAGTACTTC. Its translation: CAISVGSNSYEQYF.

The chain couples TRBV6-1 to TRBJ2-7; possibly TRBD2 for D (5 bases). The CDR3 runs to 13 residues. Germline V gene lookup returns CDR1 MNHNS and CDR2 SASEGT. Trimming removed 7 bases at V and 3 bases at J, with 13 bases between. The CDR3 sequence is CASTPISGYEQYF. Here the CDR3 DNA reads TGTGCCAGCACCCCAATCAGCGGCTACGAGCAGTACTTC.

This rearrangement joins TRBV3-1 to TRBJ2-1, with TRBD2 identical over 10 bases. This CDR3 region has 16 residues. The J segment lost 13 bases and the V segment lost 0 bases, leaving 12 bases of the junction unmatched. Germline-derived CDR1 and CDR2 are LGHDT and YNNKEL (reference sequence). The CDR3 region is CASSQDQAGGPGRQFF. The CDR3 bases are TGTGCCAGCAGCCAAGATCAAGCGGGGGGGCCGGGTAGACAGTTCTTC.

V gene TRBV3-1 combines with J gene TRBJ2-5, with TRBD2 as a possible D gene (6 bases). The length of the CDR3 is 16 residues. Germline V gene sequence: CDR1 LGHDT, CDR2 YNNKEL (reference sequence). The V end lost 1 base, the J end lost 4 bases, and 16 bases lay between the germline ends. The CDR3 loop reads CASSQVAGLGGETQYF. The CDR3 region has the DNA TGTGCCAGCAGCCAAGTTGCGGGGCTGGGGGGAGAGACCCAGTACTTC.

Only a few counts were recorded for this clonotype. The V and J genes are TRBV25-1 and TRBJ1-2; D is ambiguous. The CDR3 totals 12 residues. V was cut by 3 bases and J by 8 bases, with 10 bases left in between. Germline values: CDR1 MGHDK, CDR2 SYGVNS. Here the CDR3 DNA reads TGTGCCAGCAGTGATCCACTTTACGGCTACACCTTC. Its translation is CASSDPLYGYTF.

This CDR3 is CASSSTGTPSTDTQYF. CDR3 coding DNA: TGTGCCAGCAGTTCTACCGGGACACCAAGCACAGATACGCAGTATTTT. J is TRBJ2-3 and V is TRBV28; D possibly corresponds to TRBD1 (6 bases). Germline CDR1 reads MDHEN; CDR2 reads SYDVKM. Trimming shortened V by 4 bases and J by 0 bases, and 14 bases separated the two germline ends. This CDR3 is 16 amino acids long.

The V call is TRBV7-8, the J call TRBJ2-3; 8 bases map to TRBD2. From germline, CDR1 is SGHVS and CDR2 FQNEAQ. Trimming at V came to 6 bases and at J to 3 bases, leaving 17 bases not matched to a gene. This CDR3 is built from 18 residues. The DNA of the CDR3 is TGTGCCAGCAGTTTCCCCGGCCTGGACGGGAGGGAAACAGATACGCAGTATTTT. Its translation: CASSFPGLDGRETDTQYF.

The rearrangement joins TRBV15 to TRBJ2-1, with 10 bases fitting TRBD2. The junction had 3 bases not matched to a gene; V was cut back by 1 base and J by 6 bases. The V gene's germline CDR1 is LNHNV and CDR2 YYDKDF (reference sequence). This CDR3 is 15 amino acids long. The CDR3 is CATSRGTSGTNEQFF. CDR3 DNA: TGTGCCACCAGCAGAGGGACTAGCGGTACCAATGAGCAGTTCTTC.

This clonotype has a handful of counts. This sequence joins TRBV5-1 and TRBJ2-1; D possibly matches TRBD1 or TRBD2 (5 bases each). V shed 0 bases and J shed 4 bases, with 17 bases lying between them. CDR3 length equals 17 residues. Germline V gene data show CDR1 as SGHRS and CDR2 as YFSETQ. The CDR3 protein is CASSLGQLTSWYNEQFF. The DNA of the CDR3 is TGCGCCAGCAGCTTGGGACAGCTTACTAGTTGGTACAATGAGCAGTTCTTC. The full variable domain, in which reference TRBV5-1 and TRBJ2-1 provide the parts outside the CDR3, is KAGVTQTPRYLIKTRGQQVTLSCSPISGHRSVSWYQQTPGQGLQFLFEYFSETQRNKGNFPGRFSGRQFSNSRSEMNVSTLELGDSALYLCASSLGQLTSWYNEQFFGPGTRLTVL.

The chain links TRBV18 to TRBJ1-5; D gene unclear. Germline-derived CDR1 and CDR2 are KGHSH and LQKENI. The CDR3 is 14 amino acids. V was trimmed by 8 bases and J by 0 bases, leaving 11 bases between them. The CDR3 sequence: CASGSQYSNQPQHF. The CDR3 DNA is TGTGCCAGCGGCAGCCAATATAGCAATCAGCCCCAGCATTTT.

Here the CDR3 reads CATSRDPRRGAGEQFF. DNA for the CDR3: TGTGCCACCAGCAGAGATCCCCGGCGGGGGGCCGGCGAGCAGTTCTTC. The J gene is TRBJ2-1, the V gene TRBV15; 8 nucleotides line up with TRBD2. Germline V CDR1 and CDR2: LNHNV, YYDKDF (reference sequence). The CDR3 is 16 amino acids. V lost 0 bases, J lost 10 bases, and 11 bases stayed unmatched.

CDR3 residues: CASSRGTGGQETQYF. CDR3 DNA sequence: TGTGCCAGCAGCCGAGGGACAGGGGGGCAAGAGACCCAGTACTTC. The V gene is TRBV5-5, the J gene TRBJ2-5; 11 bases are a match to TRBD1. Germline V gene lookup returns CDR1 SGHKS and CDR2 YYEKEE (reference sequence). The CDR3 sequence is 15 residues long. J gave up 2 bases and V 4 bases, and 4 bases lay outside the gene matches. Based on the CDR3 plus reference TRBV5-5 and TRBJ2-5, the full variable domain is DAGVTQSPTHLIKTRGQQVTLRCSPISGHKSVSWYQQVLGQGPQFIFQYYEKEERGRGNFPDRFSARQFPNYSSELNVNALLLGDSALYLCASSRGTGGQETQYFGPGTRLLVL.

This clonotype appeared a few times. V and J are TRBV24-1 and TRBJ2-1, with D uncertain. Trimming left V 5 bases short and J 5 bases short, with 12 bases between. Germline values: CDR1 KGHDR, CDR2 SFDVKD. CDR3 length: 14 residues. The CDR3 loop is CATSARYGDNEQFF. DNA for the CDR3: TGTGCCACCAGTGCCCGGTATGGCGACAATGAGCAGTTCTTC.

There are a few counts of this clonotype. This chain uses TRBV20-1 with TRBJ1-1; tentatively, D is TRBD1 (6 bases). Germline V gene sequence: CDR1 DFQATT, CDR2 SNEGSKA (reference sequence). This CDR3 spans 14 amino acids. Trimming shortened V by 0 bases and J by 2 bases, and 10 bases separated the two germline ends. This chain's CDR3 is CSARDPGGNTEAFF. The CDR3 DNA sequence: TGCAGTGCTAGAGATCCGGGGGGCAACACTGAAGCTTTCTTT.

There are a few counts of this clonotype. The chain couples TRBV7-9 to TRBJ2-1, with TRBD2 matching 9 bases. Germline CDR1 reads SEHNR; CDR2 reads FQNEAQ (reference sequence). The CDR3 spans 16 residues. Trimming at V came to 0 bases and at J to 4 bases, leaving 4 bases not matched to a gene. Written as DNA, the CDR3 is TGTGCCAGCAGCTTAGCCCTAGCGGGGTCGTACAATGAGCAGTTCTTC. This translates into CASSLALAGSYNEQFF.

The chain has TRBV6-5 and TRBJ1-4, with 8 positions matching TRBD1. The CDR3 is 15 residues long. Per the germline V gene, CDR1 is MNHEY and CDR2 is SVGAGI. V trimming: 4 bases; J trimming: 7 bases; junction bases outside the gene matches: 8. The CDR3 bases are TGTGCCAGCAGTTTGCACAGGGGGTTTGTTGAAAAACTGTTTTTT. Its translation: CASSLHRGFVEKLFF.

There are a few counts of this clonotype. The rearrangement uses TRBV12-3 or TRBV12-4 and TRBJ1-5; D gene ambiguous. Trimming pared 3 bases from V and 7 bases from J, leaving 10 bases between. This CDR3 is built from 13 residues. CDR3 DNA sequence: TGTGCCAGCAGTTTTCGGGAAGAACAGCCCCAGCATTTT. Translation gives CASSFREEQPQHF.